Listed here are 26 T cell receptor beta chains from one sample, sequenced in a study of T cell repertoires in cytomegalovirus infection. No antigen is known for these receptors. TCRdb recomputed calls from the reads with MiXCR, one row per CDR3 protein. In the table there are some 700,000 distinct CDR3 sequences, around 31% of which are singletons. The sequencing used cultured PBMCs, collected from culture after CMV antigen stimulation. Source of these receptors: a human donor in good health (CMV status not recorded). Some clones in this sample may be carry-over from other donors' samples.

This clonotype was observed a handful of times. The J gene is TRBJ2-5, the V gene TRBV12-3 or TRBV12-4; D may correspond to TRBD1 or TRBD2 (5 bases each). V was trimmed by 4 bases and J by 7 bases, leaving 16 bases between them. The CDR3 runs to 14 residues. In nucleotides, the CDR3 is TGTGCCAGCAGTTGGGGGACCCCGATGGGGACCCAGTACTTC. Its translation is CASSWGTPMGTQYF.

This chain links TRBV7-2 with TRBJ2-3; D is uncertain. V was clipped by 7 bases and J by 6 bases, with 14 bases between them. CDR1 SGHTA and CDR2 FQGNSA come from the germline V gene. The CDR3 is 13 amino acids. CDR3 coding DNA: TGTGCCAGCACCCTTCGAACCGGCGATACGCAGTATTTT. This gives the protein CASTLRTGDTQYF.

This clonotype was detected ten times or more. The chain joins TRBV11-2 to TRBJ1-3, with no clear D. V lost 5 bases and J lost 4, with 15 bases in between. The CDR3 is 15 amino acids. Germline V lookup: CDR1 SGHAT, CDR2 FQNNGV. This CDR3 is CASSPGGRLGNTIYF. CDR3 DNA: TGTGCCAGCAGCCCCGGTGGCAGACTGGGAAACACCATATATTTT.

This clonotype has at least ten counts. The chain joins TRBV7-2 to TRBJ1-1, with a possible D match to TRBD1 (5 bases). V lost 5 bases and J 1 base, leaving 11 bases between the germline ends. The CDR3 has 14 amino acids. Germline V gene data show CDR1 as SGHTA and CDR2 as FQGNSA. The DNA of the CDR3 is TGTGCCAGCAGCCCCCAGGGCCGGAACACTGAAGCTTTCTTT. Protein product: CASSPQGRNTEAFF.

This chain uses TRBV7-8 with TRBJ1-1; TRBD1 agrees at 7 bases. The CDR3 length is 13 residues. Germline values: CDR1 SGHVS, CDR2 FQNEAQ. The ends lost 5 bases at V and 8 bases at J; junction bases unmatched: 8. The CDR3: CASSRLGTEEAFF. For the CDR3, the DNA is TGTGCCAGCAGCAGACTGGGGACAGAGGAAGCTTTCTTT.

The chain recombines TRBV20-1 with TRBJ2-1; 8 bases line up with TRBD1. CDR1 is DFQATT and CDR2 is SNEGSKA in the germline V gene (reference sequence). Germline trimming cut 6 bases from V and 0 bases from J; bases unmatched to any gene: 4. The CDR3 is 14 residues long. For the CDR3, the DNA is TGCAGTGCGCCCGGACAGGGCTCCTACAATGAGCAGTTCTTC. Its protein product is CSAPGQGSYNEQFF.

V usage is TRBV7-9 and J usage is TRBJ2-2, with 7 bases fitting TRBD1. CDR3 size: 15 residues. J lost 6 bases, V lost 5 bases, and 9 bases had no gene match. The germline gives CDR1 SEHNR, CDR2 FQNEAQ (reference sequence). CDR3 loop: CASSGDREVAGELFF. The CDR3 coding sequence is TGTGCCAGCAGCGGCGACAGGGAAGTAGCCGGGGAGCTGTTTTTT.

The chain employs TRBV2 and TRBJ2-1, with TRBD2 identical over 11 bases. Looked up from germline, CDR1 is SNHLY and CDR2 is FYNNEI. The CDR3 length is 20 residues. The ends lost 6 bases at V and 8 bases at J; junction bases unmatched: 24. CDR3 nucleotide sequence: TGTGCCAGCAGGGGCCGGGTTGCTCGTCAACTAGCGGGAGTCTTTGATGAGCAGTTCTTC. It translates to CASRGRVARQLAGVFDEQFF.

The CDR3 sequence is CATTHLGGNTIYF. CDR3 nucleotides: TGTGCCACCACTCACTTAGGTGGAAACACCATATATTTT. The chain has TRBV10-3 and TRBJ1-3; D ambiguous. V was pared by 10 bases and J by 3 bases, with 13 bases between. This CDR3 has 13 amino acids. Germline CDR1 reads ENHRY; CDR2 reads SYGVKD.

V is TRBV9 and J is TRBJ2-3, with 7 bases identical to TRBD2. Trimming cost V 7 bases and J 0 bases; bases outside gene matches: 8. Germline values: CDR1 SGDLS, CDR2 YYNGEE. CDR3 length: 15 residues. This chain's CDR3 is CASQAGITSTDTQYF. The CDR3 coding sequence is TGTGCCAGCCAAGCGGGGATAACTAGCACAGATACGCAGTATTTT.

This clonotype has at least ten counts. The gene calls are TRBV7-2 and TRBJ2-1; tentative D call: TRBD2 (6 bases). V was cut by 7 bases and J by 4 bases, with 17 bases left in between. The CDR3 extends over 15 amino acids. CDR1 is SGHTA and CDR2 is FQGNSA in the germline V gene. The CDR3 region is CASTLGDSVYNEQFF. The CDR3 bases are TGTGCCAGCACCCTAGGGGACTCTGTATACAATGAGCAGTTCTTC.

This clonotype was seen many times. The chain employs TRBV6-5 and TRBJ2-5; D unclear. Deletions cut 6 bases from V and 4 bases from J, with 9 bases between. This CDR3 region has 12 residues. Germline V CDR1 and CDR2: MNHEY, SVGAGI. The CDR3 reads CASRPVGETQYF. DNA for the CDR3: TGTGCCAGCAGACCGGTGGGAGAGACCCAGTACTTC.

The chain links TRBV18 to TRBJ2-1, with 14 bases that match TRBD2. The CDR3 is made up of 16 amino acids. Per germline, CDR1 KGHSH and CDR2 LQKENI. V was pared by 3 bases and J by 8 bases, with 6 bases of the junction left unmatched. Here the CDR3 DNA reads TGTGCCAGCTCACCGCTGACTAGCGGGAGGGTCGATGAGCAGTTCTTC. Its protein is CASSPLTSGRVDEQFF.

This clonotype was counted a few times. The V call is TRBV7-6, the J call TRBJ2-5; the D gene is possibly TRBD1 (8 bases). Germline CDR1 SGHVS, CDR2 FNYEAQ. The V and J ends lost 5 bases and 5 bases respectively, with 21 bases between them. The CDR3 spans 16 residues. The CDR3 loop reads CASSPRRQGRGETQYF. In DNA form, the CDR3 reads TGTGCCAGCAGCCCCCGCAGACAGGGGAGGGGGGAGACCCAGTACTTC.

The V call is TRBV4-1, the J call TRBJ1-2; TRBD1 might be the D (5 bases). The CDR3 runs to 14 residues. Germline loops: CDR1 MGHRA, CDR2 YSYEKL. The V and J ends lost 0 bases and 8 bases respectively, with 13 bases between them. CDR3 in amino acids: CASSQDRQGNGYTF. In nucleotides, the CDR3 is TGCGCCAGCAGCCAAGATCGCCAGGGAAACGGCTACACCTTC.

CDR3 in DNA: TGTGCCACCGGACGTCGGCTAGAGAACACTGAAGCTTTCTTT. This codes for CATGRRLENTEAFF. V is TRBV2 and J is TRBJ1-1, with D unclear. The germline V gene encodes CDR1 SNHLY and CDR2 FYNNEI. The length of the CDR3 is 14 residues. V was trimmed by 10 bases and J by 1 base, leaving 16 bases between them.

The chain uses TRBV4-1 and TRBJ2-7, with 7 bases that match TRBD1. V gave up 5 bases and J gave up 2 bases; unmatched junction bases: 9. Germline assignment: CDR1 MGHRA and CDR2 YSYEKL. The CDR3 length is 15 residues. In DNA form, the CDR3 reads TGCGCCAGCAGCTCTCGACAGGGTGGGACCTACGAGCAGTACTTC. Translated: CASSSRQGGTYEQYF.

The chain joins TRBV12-3 or TRBV12-4 to TRBJ2-1; 12 bases agree with TRBD2. Germline trimming cut 4 bases from V and 0 bases from J; bases unmatched to any gene: 7. This CDR3 comprises 18 residues. The CDR3 DNA reads TGTGCCAGCAGTTCGGCTAGCGGGGGGGCCGGCTCCTACAATGAGCAGTTCTTC. This encodes CASSSASGGAGSYNEQFF.

This clonotype was seen repeatedly, ten times or more. The chain has TRBV7-8 and TRBJ2-5; 8 positions match TRBD2. After removal of 6 bases from V and 4 bases from J, the junction contained 7 bases not matched to a gene. CDR1 is SGHVS, CDR2 FQNEAQ, per germline. CDR3 length equals 14 residues. The CDR3 bases are TGTGCCAGCAGTTTCGTAGCGGGAAGAGAGACCCAGTACTTC. It translates to CASSFVAGRETQYF.

This clonotype was counted many times. The rearrangement uses TRBV7-2 and TRBJ2-7; D might be TRBD2 (7 bases). Trimming stripped 2 bases from V and 3 bases from J, with 20 bases between. Germline V gives CDR1 SGHTA, CDR2 FQGNSA. CDR3 size: 17 residues. The CDR3 sequence: CASSLRGGGSTHYEQYF. For the CDR3, the DNA is TGTGCCAGCAGCTTACGGGGAGGGGGGAGCACCCACTACGAGCAGTACTTC.

This chain joins TRBV4-1 and TRBJ1-4; D is ambiguous. Between the trimmed V and J ends, which lost 3 bases and 4 bases, there was a span of 12 bases. The CDR3 spans 15 residues. Germline-derived CDR1 and CDR2 are MGHRA and YSYEKL. For the CDR3, the DNA is TGCGCCAGCAGCCATGCCGGGGTGTATAATGAAAAACTGTTTTTT. Its translation is CASSHAGVYNEKLFF.

The rearrangement uses TRBV7-6 and TRBJ1-3, with D uncertain. Per the germline V gene, CDR1 is SGHVS and CDR2 is FNYEAQ. The germline V and J ends were trimmed by 5 bases and 0 bases, with 8 bases remaining between them. The CDR3 is 14 amino acids. The DNA of the CDR3 is TGTGCCAGCAGCGCCTTGGCCTCTGGAAACACCATATATTTT. It encodes CASSALASGNTIYF.

The J gene is TRBJ2-3, the V gene TRBV18; D is ambiguous. V was trimmed by 3 bases and J by 4 bases, leaving 5 bases between them. Looked up from germline, CDR1 is KGHSH and CDR2 is LQKENI. The CDR3 runs to 12 residues. The CDR3 bases are TGTGCCAGCTCACCTTTCCCAGATACGCAGTATTTT. Residues: CASSPFPDTQYF.

This clonotype was counted a few times. This rearrangement joins TRBV6-6 to TRBJ2-3, with D maybe TRBD2 (6 bases). Germline loops: CDR1 MNHNY, CDR2 SVGAGI (reference sequence). CDR3 length equals 16 residues. Trimming took off 4 bases at V and 0 bases at J, with 14 bases between the two ends. This CDR3 is CASSSHHSGSTDTQYF. In DNA form, the CDR3 reads TGTGCCAGCAGTTCTCACCATAGCGGAAGCACAGATACGCAGTATTTT.

The sample holds a few counts of this clonotype. The chain has TRBV25-1 and TRBJ2-2; D possibly corresponds to TRBD1 (6 bases). In germline, CDR1 is MGHDK, CDR2 SYGVNS. V was shortened by 6 bases and J by 8 bases, with 16 bases between the two germline ends. CDR3 length: 14 residues. The CDR3: CASSIGQTRGELFF. CDR3 DNA: TGTGCCAGCAGCATAGGACAGACGAGGGGGGAGCTGTTTTTT.

V gene TRBV7-8 combines with J gene TRBJ2-5; TRBD2 agrees at 8 bases. This CDR3 has 14 amino acids. After removal of 5 bases from V and 3 bases from J, the junction contained 5 bases not matched to a gene. The germline V gene encodes CDR1 SGHVS and CDR2 FQNEAQ. The DNA for the CDR3 is TGTGCCAGCAGCGCAGAAGCGGGGGAAGAGACCCAGTACTTC. Its translation: CASSAEAGEETQYF.